This is a list of T cell receptor beta chains from one sample in a study of shared clonotypes between healthy human individuals. TCRdb keeps only in-frame clones here, not all; method: immunoSEQ multiplex PCR. The sample holds 2 million to 2.5 million clones, 85% to 95% seen once. The sample was naive CD8+ T cells from PBMCs. These receptors were obtained from a young man in good health. Some clones in this sample may be carry-over from other donors' samples. Each CDR3 is given with its conserved first and last residue. D genes are given only for firm matches. Clone size, where shown, is once, few, many, or a class for clones that have expanded.

TRBJ1-2	TRBV29-1	.	once	16	CSVEIFPGATRYGYTF	TGCAGCGTTGAGATCTTTCCTGGGGCTACCCGTTATGGCTACACCTTC
TRBJ2-7	TRBV19	TRBD1	.	13	CASSRTGDYEQYF	TGTGCCAGTAGTCGAACAGGGGACTACGAGCAGTACTTC
TRBJ2-7	TRBV6-5	.	.	13	CASSYGPGSEQYF	TGTGCCAGCAGTTACGGTCCGGGAAGCGAGCAGTACTTC
TRBJ2-7	TRBV2	TRBD2	.	18	CASSTLTPFGGRAHEQYF	TGTGCCAGTTCAACCCTAACTCCATTTGGAGGGAGGGCCCACGAGCAGTACTTC
TRBJ2-2	TRBV15	.	.	16	CATSPSASGPLGELFF	TGTGCCACCAGCCCCTCCGCGAGTGGACCCTTAGGGGAGCTGTTTTTT
TRBJ2-7	TRBV27	TRBD1	.	16	CASSPRTGQGLYEQYF	TGTGCCAGCAGTCCCAGAACGGGACAGGGTCTCTACGAGCAGTACTTC
TRBJ2-5	TRBV10-3	.	.	17	CAISPEEGTRLRETQYF	TGTGCCATCAGTCCCGAGGAGGGGACTCGCTTGAGGGAGACCCAGTACTTC
TRBJ2-2	TRBV30	.	.	16	CAWSALGRTRVGELFF	TGTGCCTGGAGTGCCCTAGGTAGAACACGGGTCGGGGAGCTGTTTTTT
TRBJ2-3	TRBV13	TRBD1	.	18	CASSLLLPGQGNTDTQYF	TGTGCCAGCAGCTTGCTCTTACCGGGACAGGGGAACACAGATACGCAGTATTTT
TRBJ2-3	TRBV27	TRBD2	.	15	CASRGLERSTDTQYF	TGTGCCAGCAGGGGACTAGAGAGGAGCACAGATACGCAGTATTTT
TRBJ2-5	TRBV25-1	.	.	13	CASSENQAETQYF	TGTGCCAGCAGTGAAAATCAAGCGGAGACCCAGTACTTC
TRBJ2-7	TRBV9	.	.	15	CASSGGPMASYEQYF	TGTGCCAGCAGCGGAGGGCCTATGGCTTCCTACGAGCAGTACTTC
TRBJ1-5	TRBV7-9	.	.	14	CASSSGGSNQPQHF	TGTGCCAGCAGCTCTGGGGGTAGCAATCAGCCCCAGCATTTT
TRBJ1-5	TRBV19	.	.	14	CASASDLEEQPQHF	TGTGCCAGCGCGTCGGACCTCGAGGAGCAGCCCCAGCATTTT
TRBJ1-4	TRBV2	TRBD1	.	13	CATRQGVNEKLFF	TGTGCCACCCGACAGGGGGTAAATGAAAAACTGTTTTTT
TRBJ2-7	TRBV2	TRBD2	.	16	CASSEYGLAGVYEQYF	TGTGCCAGCAGTGAATACGGGCTAGCGGGAGTTTACGAGCAGTACTTC
TRBJ2-1	TRBV15	TRBD2	.	16	CATSRPGLAANNEQFF	TGTGCCACCAGCAGACCGGGACTAGCGGCCAACAATGAGCAGTTCTTC
TRBJ2-7	TRBV4-1	.	.	16	CASSQGPRYGNYEQYF	TGCGCCAGCAGCCAAGGCCCGCGGTACGGGAACTACGAGCAGTACTTC
TRBJ2-3	TRBV11-3	.	.	15	CASSPRGPWADTQYF	TGTGCCAGCAGCCCCCGGGGGCCTTGGGCAGATACGCAGTATTTT
TRBJ2-7	TRBV27	TRBD1	.	16	CASSLSAGTGGDEQYF	TGTGCCAGCAGTTTATCCGCCGGGACAGGGGGCGACGAGCAGTACTTC
TRBJ2-2	TRBV5-1	.	.	15	CASSLSELYPGELFF	TGCGCCAGCAGCTTGTCGGAACTATATCCCGGGGAGCTGTTTTTT
TRBJ1-1	TRBV7-2	TRBD1	.	15	CASSSRTGEDTEAFF	TGTGCCAGCAGCTCAAGGACAGGTGAGGACACTGAAGCTTTCTTT
TRBJ1-5	TRBV4-1	.	once	17	CASSQDFTDGSNQPQHF	TGCGCCAGCAGCCAAGATTTCACCGATGGGAGCAATCAGCCCCAGCATTTT
TRBJ2-7	TRBV27	.	.	10	CASRTGGLVF	TGTGCCAGCAGAACCGGAGGCCTAGTCTTC
TRBJ2-7	TRBV10-2	TRBD2	.	14	CASISGRAAYEQYF	TGCGCCAGCATTAGCGGGAGGGCGGCCTACGAGCAGTACTTC
TRBJ2-1	TRBV11-2	TRBD2	.	12	CASSTRGGEQFF	TGTGCCAGCAGCACCCGGGGGGGTGAGCAGTTCTTC
TRBJ2-1	TRBV9	.	.	15	CASSVGEAGYNEQFF	TGTGCCAGCAGCGTAGGGGAGGCAGGCTACAATGAGCAGTTCTTC
TRBJ1-2	TRBV7-9	TRBD1	.	14	CASSQGDPRHGYTF	TGTGCCAGCAGTCAGGGGGACCCAAGGCATGGCTACACCTTC
TRBJ2-1	TRBV10-3	.	.	14	CAAERELQNNEQFF	TGTGCCGCCGAACGGGAACTACAGAACAATGAGCAGTTCTTC
TRBJ2-3	TRBV10-3	.	.	17	CAVSPLRVRASTDTQYF	TGTGCCGTCTCCCCCCTCAGGGTGAGGGCTAGCACAGATACGCAGTATTTT
TRBJ2-2	TRBV2	.	.	14	CASSQTENTGELFF	TGTGCCAGCAGCCAGACGGAGAACACCGGGGAGCTGTTTTTT
TRBJ2-3	TRBV15	.	.	10	CATQSDTQYF	TGTGCCACCCAATCCGATACGCAGTATTTT
TRBJ1-4	TRBV27	.	.	18	CASTPRWGSGATNEKLFF	TGTGCCAGCACCCCGAGATGGGGGTCAGGCGCAACTAATGAAAAACTGTTTTTT
TRBJ1-1	TRBV2	.	.	14	CASKVGGRNTEAFF	TGTGCCAGCAAGGTCGGCGGTAGGAACACTGAAGCTTTCTTT
TRBJ1-2	TRBV4-2	TRBD1	.	16	CASSQGGTGVYYGYTF	TGTGCCAGCAGCCAAGGGGGGACAGGGGTTTACTATGGCTACACCTTC
TRBJ2-1	TRBV7-9	.	.	17	CASSLALRPHQQDEQFF	TGTGCCAGCAGCTTAGCGTTGCGTCCACATCAGCAGGATGAGCAGTTCTTC
TRBJ2-2	TRBV4-3	.	.	15	CASSRKTGRTGELFF	TGCGCCAGCAGCCGCAAAACAGGGAGGACCGGGGAGCTGTTTTTT
TRBJ1-6	TRBV11-2	.	.	18	CASSLGSRGRRNNSPLHF	TGTGCCAGCAGCTTAGGATCCCGGGGGCGGAGAAATAATTCACCCCTCCACTTT
TRBJ2-1	TRBV7-9	.	.	15	CASSPSGSSYNEQFF	TGTGCCAGCAGCCCCAGCGGAAGCTCCTACAATGAGCAGTTCTTC
TRBJ1-1	TRBV4-3	.	.	16	CASSQFGTRSRAEAFF	TGCGCCAGCAGCCAATTTGGGACACGGTCGAGGGCTGAAGCTTTCTTT
TRBJ2-7	TRBV7-6	TRBD2	.	15	CASSERLAGSYEQYF	TGTGCCAGCAGCGAGAGACTAGCGGGAAGCTACGAGCAGTACTTC
TRBJ2-3	TRBV27	.	.	13	CASMKPYTDTQYF	TGTGCCAGCATGAAGCCCTACACAGATACGCAGTATTTT
TRBJ2-7	TRBV6-5	TRBD1	.	15	CASSYSRDRGYEQYF	TGTGCCAGCAGTTACTCCCGGGACAGGGGCTACGAGCAGTACTTC
TRBJ1-1	TRBV13	.	few	14	CASIMGRRGTEAFF	TGTGCCAGCATAATGGGGCGAAGGGGGACTGAAGCTTTCTTT
TRBJ1-5	TRBV7-8	.	.	13	CASSLQGNQPQHF	TGTGCCAGCAGCTTACAGGGCAATCAGCCCCAGCATTTT
TRBJ1-5	TRBV4-2	.	.	15	CASSQDPTGLDPQHF	TGTGCCAGCAGCCAAGACCCTACAGGGTTAGATCCCCAGCATTTT
TRBJ1-2	TRBV4-3	.	.	15	CASSQDLRGTYGYTF	TGCGCCAGCAGCCAAGATCTCCGGGGGACCTATGGCTACACCTTC
TRBJ1-3	TRBV27	.	.	14	CASSLGNSGNTIYF	TGTGCCAGCAGTTTGGGGAACTCTGGAAACACCATATATTTT